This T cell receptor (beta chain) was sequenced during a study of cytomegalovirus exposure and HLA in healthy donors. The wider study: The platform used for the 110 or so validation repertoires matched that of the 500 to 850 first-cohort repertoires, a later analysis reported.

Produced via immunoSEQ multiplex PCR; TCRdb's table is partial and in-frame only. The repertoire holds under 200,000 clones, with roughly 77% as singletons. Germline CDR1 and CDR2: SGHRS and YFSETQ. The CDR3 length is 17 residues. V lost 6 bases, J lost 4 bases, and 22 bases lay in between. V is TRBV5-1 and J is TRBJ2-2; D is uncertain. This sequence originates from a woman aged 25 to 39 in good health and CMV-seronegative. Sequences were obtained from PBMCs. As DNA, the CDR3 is TGCGCCAGCACCCTCTTCATCCTGGGTCCAGGCACCGGGGAGCTGTTTTTT. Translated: CASTLFILGPGTGELFF.